The clone carrying this T cell receptor beta chain has at least ten counts. Its antigen is unidentified. Individual cDNA molecules carried attached unique molecular identifiers. TCRdb itself ran the 5' RACE reads through MiXCR, one entry per CDR3 protein. The table includes about 37,000 distinct CDR3 sequences, more than 4.5% detected once. Germline V CDR1 and CDR2: SQVTM, ANQGSEA. CDR3 size: 12 residues. V shed 6 bases and J shed 0 bases, with 8 bases lying between them. The sample is drawn from a study of early T cells in non-severe SARS-CoV-2 infection. At the level of the study: The input, bulk RNA from unsorted whole blood, was sequenced, and chains were unpaired.

Findings and limits, study-wide: VDJdb matches were skewed toward anti-spike CD8 T cell responses.

V usage is TRBV29-1 and J usage is TRBJ1-2, with D possibly matching TRBD1 (5 bases). The source of this sequence is an adult who was a healthcare worker with PCR-confirmed SARS-CoV-2 infection or an uninfected control (not recorded which). The input for sequencing was whole blood, taken at baseline. CDR3 sequence (DNA): TGCAGCGTCCTCAGGGCTAACTATGGCTACACCTTC. Protein sequence: CSVLRANYGYTF. Drawing the rest from reference TRBV29-1 and TRBJ1-2, the complete variable domain is SAVISQKPSRDICQRGTSLTIQCQVDSQVTMMFWYRQQPGQSLTLIATANQGSEATYESGFVIDKFPISRPNLTFSTLTVSNMSPEDSSIYLCSVLRANYGYTFGSGTRLTVV.